This T cell receptor (beta chain) comes out of a study of CD4 T cells in relation to SARS-CoV-2 and coronaviruses (dated by TCRdb to about 2021). About the full investigation: In the ViraFEST assay, PBMCs were grown with antigen for nine to eleven days, and TCR beta CDR3s were then sequenced to identify antigen-specific clonal expansions. The negative reference condition was either a culture with an HIV-1 Nef peptide pool or a culture with no peptide. Using patient-derived lymphoblastoid cell lines, the shared crossreactive spike epitopes were mapped to their HLA restriction. The study assessed, at the TCR clonotype level, memory CD4+ T cell crossreactivity between SARS-CoV-2 and common cold coronavirus spike proteins. The Adaptive Biotechnologies TCR-sequencing kit was used to sequence samples from a few pre-COVID donors and the naive versus memory experiments, while other data came from Illumina-based sequencing. A different, Illumina-based TCR-beta assay was used to sequence expansion assays from other donors in the study. The paper's findings and limits, for the study overall: Crossreactivity analysis was centred on spike protein, so crossreactivity against other viral proteins was not assessed. Roughly 70% of donors had memory CD4+ clonotypes that crossrecognized SARS-CoV-2 and at least one common cold coronavirus spike. Because no donor provided both pre-pandemic and post-infection samples, tracing the source of pre-existing responses was limited. Compared with monoreactive clones, crossreactive clones had significantly weaker SARS-CoV-2-driven expansion, a result consistent with antigenic imprinting. Small numbers of patients and of tested TCRs were a limitation of the study.

This clone was counted only a few times. There is no known antigen for this receptor. The sample holds no much larger clone one base away, and base qualities are not on file. From the cysteine through the phenylalanine, the CDR3 covers 16 amino acids. Only the CDR3 DNA is retained, 48 bases long and in frame from the first base. V is pruned by 5 bases and J by 6 bases, leaving 11 bases of the junction without a gene match. The germline V gene (reference sequence) provides CDR1 SEHNR and CDR2 FQNEAQ. The library was made by the immunoSEQ multiplex PCR assay. As for how the authors treated the data: Preprocessing removed nonproductive sequences and CDR3s not starting with C, not ending with F or W, or shorter than 7 amino acids. The MANAFEST web app was used to call antigen-specific clonotypes on the basis of expansion compared with the reference and with other culture wells. A clone was considered positive if significant expansion relative to the reference culture was observed in 2 of 3 replicate wells at an FDR below 0.05. A further requirement for positive clones was significant expansion compared with all other tandem wells, along with an odds ratio above 5. After three terminal residues were trimmed from each end, CDR3 homology was quantified as pairwise Levenshtein distance using the stringdist R package. Held by TCRdb, this immuneACCESS table contains in-frame sequences only and omits some clones. Under half of the omission traces to an unresolved V gene where checked; the cause of the rest is unknown. The V and J calls and clone size were taken over from that table, and D and trimming were inferred from the DNA. This sample comprises tens of thousands of clones, 76% of them detected only once. Of the sample, 20% to 25% is held by the ten largest clones.

CD4+ T cells from unexposed donors were collected before the COVID-19 pandemic (2011-2018). Following 10 days of culture, the EasySep CD4+ T cell isolation kit was used to isolate CD4+ T cells. As far as cell numbers permitted, CD4+ T cells from unexposed donors were tested for reactivity against SARS-CoV-2 S and N as well as four spike pools from common cold coronaviruses. Around 1.9 million PBMCs per well were cultured in IMDM with around 4.8% human AB serum and about 10 IU/ml IL-2. Half of the culture medium was replaced with fresh IL-2-containing medium on days 3 and 7. In general, every peptide culture condition was set up in three replicate wells. Leukapheresis product for the unexposed donors was purchased commercially. Ficoll-Paque PLUS gradient centrifugation was used to isolate PBMCs from either whole blood or leukapheresis product. PBMCs were either cryopreserved at -140 degrees C or used fresh in the expansion assay. The QIAamp Micro DNA Kit was used to extract genomic DNA from the CD4+ T cells.

The specimen was CD4+ T cells from PBMCs, cultured in vitro. This clonotype was sampled from a human donor in good health. Rearrangement joined TRBV7-9 to TRBJ2-2; TRBD2 aligns with 8 central bases. The CDR3 region reads CASSRRDGGAPGELFF. The bases read TGTGCCAGCAGCAGGCGAGACGGGGGGGCCCCCGGGGAGCTGTTTTTT.